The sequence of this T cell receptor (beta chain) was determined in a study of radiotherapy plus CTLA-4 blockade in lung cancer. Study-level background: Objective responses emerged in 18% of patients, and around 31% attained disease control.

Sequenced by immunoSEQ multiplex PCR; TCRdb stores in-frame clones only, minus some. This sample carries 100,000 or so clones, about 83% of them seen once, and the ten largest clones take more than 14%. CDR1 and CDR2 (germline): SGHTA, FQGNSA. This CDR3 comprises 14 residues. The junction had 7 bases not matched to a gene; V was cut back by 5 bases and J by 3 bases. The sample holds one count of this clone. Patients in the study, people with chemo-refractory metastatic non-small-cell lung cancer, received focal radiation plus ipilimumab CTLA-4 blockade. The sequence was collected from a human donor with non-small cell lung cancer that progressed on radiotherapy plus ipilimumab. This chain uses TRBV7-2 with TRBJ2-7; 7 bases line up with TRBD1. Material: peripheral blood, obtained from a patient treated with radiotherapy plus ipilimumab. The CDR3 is CASSPGQMVYEQYF. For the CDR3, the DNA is TGTGCCAGCAGCCCGGGACAGATGGTCTACGAGCAGTACTTC.